This T cell receptor beta chain originates from a study of technical replicates of blood from several donors. The CDR3 loop spans 15 amino acids. Germline lookup yields CDR1 SGHRS and CDR2 YFSETQ. V lost 5 bases to trimming and J lost 1 base; unmatched junction nucleotides: 4. Repertoires were generated with immunoSEQ multiplex PCR, while TCRdb's copy carries only in-frame clones and drops some. The sample lists around 100,000 clones, 95% occurring once. Specimen: T cells isolated from PBMCs. The clonotype comes from a human donor in good health. The V and J genes are TRBV5-1 and TRBJ2-3; 10 bases match TRBD1. DNA of the CDR3: TGCGCCAGCAGGTCCGGGACAGGGGGCACAGATACGCAGTATTTT. Its translation: CASRSGTGGTDTQYF.